This T cell receptor beta chain was profiled in a study of high-grade serous ovarian cancer treatment subgroups. Study background: Samples averaged around 14,000 reads and roughly 7,700 unique TCR beta rearrangements. Findings and caveats of the study: TCR clonal relatedness correlated positively with neoantigen level.

Tumor tissue was taken before any definitive surgery or chemotherapy was given. Germline CDR1 and CDR2: SGHRS and YFSETQ. Between the trimmed V and J ends, which lost 2 bases and 2 bases, there was a span of 6 bases. CDR3 length equals 13 residues. This clone was observed a single time. The antigen remains undetermined. Method: immunoSEQ multiplex PCR; TCRdb's copy keeps in-frame clones and lacks some. Among several thousand clones, approximately 68% were seen once, and the ten largest hold 4.5% to 6.5%. The chain uses TRBV5-1 and TRBJ2-3, with D uncertain. This clonotype was obtained from a human patient with high-grade serous ovarian cancer. Input material: tumor tissue. CDR3 sequence (DNA): TGCGCCAGCAGCTTCGGGTCCACAGATACGCAGTATTTT. It is translated as CASSFGSTDTQYF.